A single sample is the source of the 25 T cell receptor beta chains below, sequenced in a study of control samples from healthy donors and cancer patients. Profiled with immunoSEQ multiplex PCR; TCRdb holds only in-frame clones, not every one. The sample has around 80,000 clones; nearly 90% are singletons. Sequenced input: blood. The receptors were gathered from a woman aged 50 to 65 in good health.

The genes are TRBV15 and TRBJ2-7, with D maybe TRBD1 (6 bases). CDR3 length: 15 amino acids. In germline, CDR1 is LNHNV, CDR2 YYDKDF (reference sequence). Trimming removed 0 bases at V and 6 bases at J, with 15 bases between. CDR3 DNA: TGTGCCACCAGCAGAGAGTCCGCAGGGGCTTCCGAGCAGTACTTC. It codes for CATSRESAGASEQYF.

The chain couples TRBV24-1 to TRBJ2-3; 8 bases fit TRBD2. In germline, CDR1 is KGHDR, CDR2 SFDVKD. The trim removed 1 base at V and 12 bases at J, leaving 2 bases unmatched. CDR3 length equals 12 residues. The CDR3 here is CATSDLAGVQYF. The CDR3 nucleotides are TGTGCCACCAGTGATTTAGCGGGGGTCCAGTATTTT.

The rearrangement uses TRBV7-9 and TRBJ2-5; D is perhaps TRBD1 (7 bases). V gave up 3 bases and J gave up 2 bases, with 13 bases separating them. The CDR3 length is 15 residues. Germline assignment: CDR1 SEHNR and CDR2 FQNEAQ (reference sequence). The CDR3 reads CASSLGGTAQETQYF. In nucleotides, the CDR3 is TGTGCCAGCAGCTTGGGCGGGACAGCACAAGAGACCCAGTACTTC.

The rearrangement joins TRBV11-2 to TRBJ2-3, with TRBD1 matching 9 bases. After removal of 3 bases from V and 2 bases from J, the junction contained 3 bases not matched to a gene. The germline gives CDR1 SGHAT, CDR2 FQNNGV. The CDR3 is made up of 15 amino acids. The CDR3 bases are TGTGCCAGCAGCTTGGACAGGGGCCCCACAGATACGCAGTATTTT. This sequence encodes CASSLDRGPTDTQYF.

The V call is TRBV2, the J call TRBJ1-2; unclear D gene. The germline V gene encodes CDR1 SNHLY and CDR2 FYNNEI. The CDR3 loop spans 14 amino acids. The V end lost 0 bases, the J end lost 8 bases, and 13 bases lay between the germline ends. CDR3 loop: CASSEADRFRGYTF. The CDR3 DNA follows: TGTGCCAGCAGTGAAGCGGACCGATTTCGGGGCTACACCTTC.

This clone was observed a single time. The chain recombines TRBV9 with TRBJ1-1; D ambiguous. Germline V gives CDR1 SGDLS, CDR2 YYNGEE. The V end lost 0 bases, the J end lost 1 base, and 4 bases lay between the germline ends. This CDR3 has 13 residues. The CDR3 reads CASSVDENTEAFF. CDR3 nucleotide sequence: TGTGCCAGCAGCGTAGATGAGAACACTGAAGCTTTCTTT. Together with reference TRBV9 and TRBJ1-1, the CDR3 gives the full variable domain: DSGVTQTPKHLITATGQRVTLRCSPRSGDLSVYWYQQSLDQGLQFLIQYYNGEERAKGNILERFSAQQFPDLHSELNLSSLELGDSALYFCASSVDENTEAFFGQGTRLTVV.

A single count supports this clone. The V and J genes are TRBV12-3 or TRBV12-4 and TRBJ2-3; D remains ambiguous. The CDR3 runs to 12 residues. The V end lost 6 bases, the J end lost 2 bases, and 6 bases lay between the germline ends. CDR3 DNA sequence: TGTGCCAGCAGACTTTACACAGATACGCAGTATTTT. It yields the protein CASRLYTDTQYF.

The chain combines TRBV5-1 with TRBJ1-1; D gene uncertain. Per the germline V gene, CDR1 is SGHRS and CDR2 is YFSETQ. CDR3 length equals 17 residues. Trimming left V 1 base short and J 1 base short, with 17 bases between. CDR3 bases: TGCGCCAGCAGCTTGTCAGGTCTGGGCCGTACGAACACTGAAGCTTTCTTT. It is translated as CASSLSGLGRTNTEAFF.

This sequence joins TRBV3-1 (or the pseudogene TRBV3-2) and TRBJ1-1; D uncertain. This CDR3 is 16 amino acids long. Germline V gives CDR1 LGHDT, CDR2 YNNKEL (reference sequence). The V gene lost 4 bases and the J gene lost 0 bases, with 15 bases spanning the gap. The CDR3 loop is CASSPRRLLLNTEAFF. CDR3 DNA sequence: TGTGCCAGCAGCCCCAGGCGATTACTCCTGAACACTGAAGCTTTCTTT.

This clone occurred once. This chain connects TRBV6-5 to TRBJ1-5; unclear D gene. V was cut by 7 bases and J by 6 bases, with 13 bases left in between. Germline loops: CDR1 MNHEY, CDR2 SVGAGI. This CDR3 contains 13 residues. CDR3 sequence (DNA): TGTGCCAGCAACCCACTCGTGAGTCAGCCCCAGCATTTT. Amino acids: CASNPLVSQPQHF.

The table lists this clone with a count of one. The genes are TRBV7-8 and TRBJ2-3; tentatively, D is TRBD1 (6 bases). The V end lost 4 bases, the J end lost 2 bases, and 28 bases lay between the germline ends. CDR1 SGHVS and CDR2 FQNEAQ come from the germline V gene. The CDR3 contains 20 residues. The CDR3 DNA reads as TGTGCCAGCAGCTCCTCAGGGTCAAGGACAGCGCCCTATCCCACAGATACGCAGTATTTT. Amino acids: CASSSSGSRTAPYPTDTQYF.

The rearrangement uses TRBV29-1 and TRBJ2-7, with 7 bases identical to TRBD1. Germline V CDR1 and CDR2: SQVTM, ANQGSEA. The ends lost 4 bases at V and 2 bases at J; junction bases unmatched: 5. The CDR3 length is 13 residues. This chain's CDR3 is CSVGGQGAYEQYF. The CDR3, as DNA: TGCAGCGTTGGAGGTCAGGGGGCCTACGAGCAGTACTTC.

This chain links TRBV11-2 with TRBJ1-1, with D unresolved. The CDR3 runs to 13 residues. Trimming stripped 4 bases from V and 2 bases from J, with 8 bases between. CDR1 and CDR2 from the germline V gene are SGHAT and FQNNGV. The CDR3 DNA sequence: TGTGCCAGCAGCTGGCAGAGCAACACTGAAGCTTTCTTT. This encodes CASSWQSNTEAFF. The full variable domain, rest sourced from reference TRBV11-2 and TRBJ1-1, is EAGVAQSPRYKIIEKRQSVAFWCNPISGHATLYWYQQILGQGPKLLIQFQNNGVVDDSQLPKDRFSAERLKGVDSTLKIQPAKLEDSAVYLCASSWQSNTEAFFGQGTRLTVV.

The chain couples TRBV12-3 or TRBV12-4 to TRBJ1-2; D is unclear. The CDR3 has 11 amino acids. Trimming cost V 3 bases and J 6 bases, with 5 bases left between them. This CDR3 reads CASSFMDGYTF. In nucleotides, the CDR3 is TGTGCCAGCAGTTTTATGGATGGCTACACCTTC.

The CDR3 sequence: CASSVAWTGIIYNEQFF. Here the CDR3 DNA reads TGTGCCAGCAGCGTAGCCTGGACAGGGATCATTTACAATGAGCAGTTCTTC. The V and J genes are TRBV9 and TRBJ2-1; the match to TRBD1 covers 8 bases. V shed 0 bases, J shed 4 bases, and the junction held 9 bases outside the gene matches. Germline-derived CDR1 and CDR2 are SGDLS and YYNGEE. The CDR3 covers 17 residues.

V is TRBV5-1 and J is TRBJ2-2; 7 bases map to TRBD1. V gave up 9 bases and J gave up 3 bases; unmatched junction bases: 8. Germline CDR1 SGHRS, CDR2 YFSETQ. The CDR3 has 14 residues. CDR3 bases: TGCGCCACCACCCTCACAGGGGACACCGGGGAGCTGTTTTTT. It codes for CATTLTGDTGELFF.

The rearrangement links TRBV6-1 to TRBJ2-7, with D maybe TRBD2 (5 bases). The V gene lost 1 base and the J gene lost 7 bases, with 14 bases spanning the gap. CDR1 is MNHNS and CDR2 is SASEGT in the germline V gene. CDR3 size: 14 residues. The CDR3 DNA reads TGTGCCAGCAGTGAAGTGGGAGATGGAGGTGAGCAGTACTTC. It codes for CASSEVGDGGEQYF.

This clone was counted a single time. CDR3 sequence (DNA): TGTGCCACCAGTGTCACCCCGGGAACCGAATTGAACACCGGGGAGCTGTTTTTT. As protein: CATSVTPGTELNTGELFF. The chain carries TRBV24-1 and TRBJ2-2, with D possibly TRBD2 on 5 matching bases. Per germline, CDR1 KGHDR and CDR2 SFDVKD. V dropped 5 bases and J dropped 1 base, with 19 bases sitting between them. CDR3 size: 18 residues.

The V and J genes are TRBV5-4 and TRBJ2-5, with D perhaps assigned TRBD1 or TRBD2 (5 bases each). V lost 3 bases and J lost 5, with 20 bases in between. This CDR3 has 16 amino acids. CDR1 is SGHNT, CDR2 YYREEE, per germline (reference sequence). Here the CDR3 DNA reads TGTGCCAGCAGCTCTTTTACAGGTTTCGGGGTTGAGACCCAGTACTTC. It encodes CASSSFTGFGVETQYF.

This chain links TRBV6-1 with TRBJ2-6; maybe TRBD1 (5 bases). Looked up from germline, CDR1 is MNHNS and CDR2 is SASEGT. V lost 3 bases to trimming and J lost 3 bases, with 15 bases between them. The CDR3 is 17 amino acids. This chain's CDR3 is CASSEFVGLGGANVLTF. The CDR3 region has the DNA TGTGCCAGCAGTGAGTTTGTGGGGCTAGGTGGGGCCAACGTCCTGACTTTC.

The V and J genes are TRBV6-1 and TRBJ2-7; no clear D gene. The CDR3 runs 13 residues. Trimming stripped 2 bases from V and 2 bases from J, with 7 bases between. Germline CDR1 is MNHNS and CDR2 is SASEGT. The CDR3 sequence is CASSEPGTYEQYF. CDR3 nucleotide sequence: TGTGCCAGCAGTGAACCAGGAACCTACGAGCAGTACTTC.

The chain couples TRBV30 to TRBJ2-3; 7 bases fit TRBD2. In germline, CDR1 is GTSNPN, CDR2 SVGIG (reference sequence). There are 15 residues in the CDR3. Trimming removed 5 bases from V and 3 bases from J; junction bases left unmatched: 11. The CDR3 here is CAWSLGGLVTDTQYF. The CDR3 nucleotides read TGTGCCTGGTCCCTCGGGGGGTTGGTGACAGATACGCAGTATTTT. Supplemented by reference TRBV30 and TRBJ2-3, the full variable domain reads SQTIHQWPATLVQPVGSPLSLECTVEGTSNPNLYWYRQAAGRGLQLLFYSVGIGQISSEVPQNLSASRPQDRQFILSSKKLLLSDSGFYLCAWSLGGLVTDTQYFGPGTRLTVL.

J is TRBJ1-2 and V is TRBV7-8; 8 positions match TRBD1. V lost 8 bases, J lost 3 bases, and 2 bases stayed unmatched. This CDR3 region has 12 residues. CDR1 is SGHVS and CDR2 is FQNEAQ in the germline V gene. CDR3 sequence reads: CASGQGDYGYTF. In DNA form, the CDR3 reads TGTGCCAGCGGACAGGGAGACTATGGCTACACCTTC.

The gene calls are TRBV7-6 and TRBJ1-1; D might be TRBD1 (6 bases). CDR1 and CDR2 (germline): SGHVS, FNYEAQ. V lost 1 base, J lost 1 base, and 10 bases lay in between. The CDR3 has 15 amino acids. CDR3 region: CASSLGGDKNTEAFF. DNA for the CDR3: TGTGCCAGCAGCTTAGGAGGGGACAAGAACACTGAAGCTTTCTTT.

The chain links TRBV3-1 (or the pseudogene TRBV3-2) to TRBJ1-3, with 7 bases identical to TRBD1. The CDR3 is made up of 17 amino acids. Per germline, CDR1 LGHDT and CDR2 YNNKEL (reference sequence). Losses at the gene ends were 6 bases for V and 0 bases for J; bases not matched to a gene: 11. DNA for the CDR3: TGTGCCAGCAGTCTTGACAGGGCCCGACCCTCTGGAAACACCATATATTTT. Translation: CASSLDRARPSGNTIYF.